This T cell receptor beta chain emerged from a study of blood T cell repertoires in COVID-19. Across the study: Acute and convalescent COVID-19 samples came from the United States, Italy and Spain.

Per the germline V gene, CDR1 is SGHKS and CDR2 is YYEKEE (reference sequence). The V and J ends lost 4 bases and 7 bases, in that order; junction bases with no gene match: 5. This CDR3 region has 13 residues. The table lists this clone with a count of one. Using immunoSEQ multiplex PCR, the repertoire was profiled, and TCRdb retains in-frame clones only, with some absent. Here the sample spans about 140,000 clones, 60% to 80% being singletons. The sequenced sample was PBMCs or T cells enriched from blood (not recorded which). The rearrangement uses TRBV5-5 and TRBJ1-3; 7 bases are shared with TRBD1. This clonotype was sampled from a woman in her 50s who had recovered from COVID-19. The CDR3 is CASSRDRRNTIYF. DNA of the CDR3: TGTGCCAGCAGCCGGGACAGAAGGAACACCATATATTTT.